The 32 T cell receptor beta chains presented below share a single source sample, sequenced in a study of T-cell reconstitution after alpha-beta-depleted transplantation in children. Preparing the TCRbeta library involved the use of unique molecular identifiers. TCRdb re-analysed the PCR reads in MiXCR, keeping a single row per CDR3 protein. This repertoire shows 380,000 or so distinct CDR3 sequences, 10% to 15% found once; its top ten account for around 4.5%. Sequencing was performed on PBMCs, taken from the stem cell graft. The receptor set was obtained from a human donor who donated a stem cell graft to a child with Fanconi anemia.

This clonotype was seen at least ten times. The chain has TRBV7-2 and TRBJ2-5; 9 nucleotides match TRBD2. V trimming: 5 bases; J trimming: 5 bases; junction bases outside the gene matches: 12. CDR3 length equals 16 residues. Germline V gene data show CDR1 as SGHTA and CDR2 as FQGNSA. CDR3 in DNA: TGTGCCAGCAGCCTAGGGGTGCGGGGGGGCCGGGAGACCCAGTACTTC. Residues: CASSLGVRGGRETQYF.

The chain couples TRBV27 to TRBJ2-7; 7 bases agree with TRBD1. The V and J ends lost 5 bases and 3 bases, in that order; junction bases with no gene match: 7. The CDR3 is made up of 14 amino acids. In germline, CDR1 is MNHEY, CDR2 SMNVEV (reference sequence). Here the CDR3 reads CASSARQGYYEQYF. The CDR3 nucleotides read TGTGCCAGCAGTGCTCGACAGGGTTACTACGAGCAGTACTTC.

This clonotype was counted only a few times. This chain links TRBV18 with TRBJ2-2; 11 bases fit TRBD1. With V trimmed by 1 base and J by 0 bases, 1 base remained unmatched. The CDR3 is 17 residues long. Germline-derived CDR1 and CDR2 are KGHSH and LQKENI. The CDR3 sequence: CASSPRTGGANTGELFF. DNA for the CDR3: TGTGCCAGCTCACCACGGACAGGGGGCGCGAACACCGGGGAGCTGTTTTTT.

The J gene is TRBJ2-2, the V gene TRBV14; 7 bases match TRBD1. Unmatched junction bases numbered 9, after V lost 4 bases and J lost 4 bases. The CDR3 has 16 residues. CDR1 is SGHDN and CDR2 is FVKESK in the germline V gene. The chain's CDR3 is CASSRTTGLGTGELFF. DNA of the CDR3: TGTGCCAGCAGCCGGACGACAGGGTTGGGCACCGGGGAGCTGTTTTTT. The full variable domain, in which reference TRBV14 and TRBJ2-2 provide the parts outside the CDR3, is EAGVTQFPSHSVIEKGQTVTLRCDPISGHDNLYWYRRVMGKEIKFLLHFVKESKQDESGMPNNRFLAERTGGTYSTLKVQPAELEDSGVYFCASSRTTGLGTGELFFGEGSRLTVL.

This rearrangement joins TRBV5-5 to TRBJ2-2; 9 bases line up with TRBD1. The CDR3 contains 14 residues. Germline V gene lookup returns CDR1 SGHKS and CDR2 YYEKEE (reference sequence). Trimming at V came to 4 bases and at J to 4 bases, leaving 2 bases not matched to a gene. Here the CDR3 DNA reads TGTGCCAGCAGCGGGACAGGGTTCACCGGGGAGCTGTTTTTT. Protein sequence: CASSGTGFTGELFF.

This clonotype was counted only a few times. This rearrangement joins TRBV5-1 to TRBJ1-2, with D perhaps TRBD1 (5 bases). This CDR3 has 13 amino acids. CDR1 SGHRS and CDR2 YFSETQ come from the germline V gene. V lost 0 bases and J lost 5, with 8 bases in between. The DNA for the CDR3 is TGCGCCAGCAGCTTGGGGGGCGCTTATGGCTACACCTTC. Protein sequence: CASSLGGAYGYTF.

This clonotype appeared many times. The chain carries TRBV7-9 and TRBJ2-1, with 8 bases aligning to TRBD1. Germline-derived CDR1 and CDR2 are SEHNR and FQNEAQ (reference sequence). The CDR3 is made up of 12 amino acids. V was clipped by 4 bases and J by 10 bases; unmatched bases: 3. The CDR3 region has the DNA TGTGCCAGCAGCTCAGGGGGCATGGAGCAGTTCTTC. It is translated as CASSSGGMEQFF.

This clonotype was seen repeatedly, ten times or more. This rearrangement joins TRBV5-6 to TRBJ2-1; 8 nucleotides line up with TRBD2. Germline loops: CDR1 SGHDT, CDR2 YYEEEE. J was trimmed by 6 bases and V by 2 bases; bases with no gene match: 7. This CDR3 is built from 15 residues. In DNA, the CDR3 is TGTGCCAGCAGCTTCCCTACTAGCGGAAGCAATGAGCAGTTCTTC. This sequence encodes CASSFPTSGSNEQFF.

The gene calls are TRBV6-6 and TRBJ1-2; TRBD1 matches 11 bases. Germline assignment: CDR1 MNHNY and CDR2 SVGAGI (reference sequence). The ends lost 9 bases at V and 4 bases at J; junction bases unmatched: 4. CDR3 length: 13 residues. CDR3 loop: CASRTGGGYGYTF. The CDR3 DNA follows: TGTGCCAGTAGGACAGGGGGCGGCTATGGCTACACCTTC.

This clonotype was picked up a small number of times. The chain carries TRBV5-1 and TRBJ1-4; D is uncertain. Germline CDR1 SGHRS, CDR2 YFSETQ. The ends were cut back, 1 base at V and 8 bases at J, with 9 bases in the middle. CDR3 length: 13 residues. The CDR3 sequence is CASSLTEGEKLFF. CDR3 DNA sequence: TGCGCCAGCAGCTTGACCGAAGGGGAAAAACTGTTTTTT.

There are many counts of this clonotype. The CDR3 nucleotides are TGTGCCAGCAGCGTGGTGGGAAGGGGAAACGGGGAGCTGTTTTTT. Protein: CASSVVGRGNGELFF. The chain carries TRBV7-8 and TRBJ2-2; weak D call: TRBD1 (5 bases). Germline CDR1 SGHVS, CDR2 FQNEAQ. The CDR3 is 15 amino acids. V dropped 5 bases and J dropped 7 bases, with 17 bases sitting between them.

This clonotype has a handful of counts. This sequence joins TRBV12-3 or TRBV12-4 and TRBJ1-3, with D perhaps matching TRBD1 (5 bases). Trimming pared 2 bases from V and 12 bases from J, leaving 14 bases between. This CDR3 is built from 13 residues. The CDR3 DNA follows: TGTGCCAGCAGTTTACTCAGGGAAACATACATATATTTT. Translation gives CASSLLRETYIYF.

This clonotype was seen just once. This chain joins TRBV18 and TRBJ1-2, with 7 positions matching TRBD1. The CDR3 covers 13 residues. V shed 5 bases, J shed 4 bases, and the junction held 4 bases outside the gene matches. CDR1 KGHSH and CDR2 LQKENI come from the germline V gene. CDR3 sequence (DNA): TGTGCCAGCTCATTGGACAGGACCTATGGCTACACCTTC. The encoded protein is CASSLDRTYGYTF.

V usage is TRBV28 and J usage is TRBJ2-3; 9 nucleotides agree with TRBD2. This CDR3 contains 16 residues. V gave up 6 bases and J gave up 0 bases; unmatched junction bases: 7. Germline V gene data show CDR1 as MDHEN and CDR2 as SYDVKM. The CDR3 sequence is CASRRLAESSTDTQYF. DNA of the CDR3: TGTGCCAGCAGACGACTAGCGGAAAGTAGCACAGATACGCAGTATTTT.

This clonotype appeared many times. The chain joins TRBV29-1 to TRBJ1-2; the match to TRBD1 covers 7 bases. This CDR3 is 15 amino acids long. Per germline, CDR1 SQVTM and CDR2 ANQGSEA. V dropped 2 bases and J dropped 2; count of bases not matched to a gene: 8. The CDR3 sequence is CSVEFSGQINYGYTF. The CDR3 bases are TGCAGCGTTGAATTTTCGGGACAGATCAACTATGGCTACACCTTC.

The J gene is TRBJ1-2, the V gene TRBV11-2; D is uncertain. Germline loops: CDR1 SGHAT, CDR2 FQNNGV. This CDR3 has 14 residues. V shed 5 bases and J shed 3 bases, with 13 bases lying between them. CDR3 sequence: CASSPNRDHYGYTF. DNA for the CDR3: TGTGCCAGCAGCCCCAATAGAGATCACTATGGCTACACCTTC. Based on the CDR3 plus reference TRBV11-2 and TRBJ1-2, the full variable domain is EAGVAQSPRYKIIEKRQSVAFWCNPISGHATLYWYQQILGQGPKLLIQFQNNGVVDDSQLPKDRFSAERLKGVDSTLKIQPAKLEDSAVYLCASSPNRDHYGYTFGSGTRLTVV.

The sample holds many counts of this clonotype. The chain employs TRBV5-1 and TRBJ2-5; 7 positions agree with TRBD1. This CDR3 spans 15 amino acids. The ends lost 5 bases at V and 3 bases at J; junction bases unmatched: 10. Germline V CDR1 and CDR2: SGHRS, YFSETQ. CDR3 sequence (DNA): TGCGCCAGCAGATCCACAGGGGCGTTCAAAGAGACCCAGTACTTC. Translating gives CASRSTGAFKETQYF. The full variable domain, its missing parts supplied by reference TRBV5-1 and TRBJ2-5, is KAGVTQTPRYLIKTRGQQVTLSCSPISGHRSVSWYQQTPGQGLQFLFEYFSETQRNKGNFPGRFSGRQFSNSRSEMNVSTLELGDSALYLCASRSTGAFKETQYFGPGTRLLVL.

There are many counts of this clonotype. V is TRBV4-3 and J is TRBJ2-5; the D is unclear. CDR1 and CDR2 from the germline V gene are LGHNA and YSLEER. CDR3 length equals 13 residues. V lost 3 bases, J lost 5 bases, and 10 bases lay in between. CDR3 in DNA: TGCGCCAGCAGCCAGACAATTCCCGAGACCCAGTACTTC. Protein sequence: CASSQTIPETQYF.

V and J are TRBV7-2 and TRBJ2-5, with D uncertain. Germline V gene lookup returns CDR1 SGHTA and CDR2 FQGNSA. Trimming removed 1 base from V and 5 bases from J, with 11 bases in between. This CDR3 is 14 amino acids long. CDR3 sequence reads: CASSLDRLVETQYF. CDR3 DNA sequence: TGTGCCAGCAGCTTAGATAGGCTAGTTGAGACCCAGTACTTC.

This clonotype was picked up many times. This chain links TRBV9 with TRBJ2-7; TRBD1 agrees at 10 bases. The V gene end was trimmed by 5 bases and the J gene end by 2 bases; junction bases not matched to a gene: 4. CDR1 and CDR2 (germline): SGDLS, YYNGEE. The CDR3 sequence is 14 residues long. The CDR3 DNA follows: TGTGCCAGCAGTCCTGGACAGGGGGCCTACGAGCAGTACTTC. It translates to CASSPGQGAYEQYF. The full variable domain, with the rest looked up from reference TRBV9 and TRBJ2-7, is DSGVTQTPKHLITATGQRVTLRCSPRSGDLSVYWYQQSLDQGLQFLIQYYNGEERAKGNILERFSAQQFPDLHSELNLSSLELGDSALYFCASSPGQGAYEQYFGPGTRLTVT.

CDR3 sequence: CASSHSGDYSNQPQHF. The CDR3 nucleotides are TGTGCCAGCAGCCATTCAGGGGATTATAGCAATCAGCCCCAGCATTTT. The chain uses TRBV3-1 and TRBJ1-5; a possible D gene is TRBD1 (6 bases). Trimming cost V 3 bases and J 0 bases, with 12 bases left between them. The germline gives CDR1 LGHDT, CDR2 YNNKEL (reference sequence). This CDR3 spans 16 amino acids.

This CDR3 reads CASSTGGYNSPLHF. The CDR3 DNA reads TGTGCCAGCAGTACAGGGGGATATAATTCACCCCTCCACTTT. V is TRBV12-3 or TRBV12-4 and J is TRBJ1-6, with 8 nucleotides matching TRBD1. J gave up 4 bases and V 5 bases, and 1 base lay outside the gene matches. The CDR3 has 14 amino acids.

The chain carries TRBV6-5 and TRBJ1-1; no firm D call. Germline CDR1 and CDR2: MNHEY and SVGAGI. Trimming cost V 6 bases and J 0 bases, with 5 bases left between them. The CDR3 totals 12 residues. The CDR3 DNA is TGTGCCAGCAGAGGTATGAACACTGAAGCTTTCTTT. It yields the protein CASRGMNTEAFF.

This clonotype was counted between two and nine times. CDR3 residues: CSVGEVGTDTQYF. The DNA for the CDR3 is TGCAGCGTTGGTGAAGTCGGCACAGATACGCAGTATTTT. V is TRBV29-1 and J is TRBJ2-3; no reliable D call. Germline lookup yields CDR1 SQVTM and CDR2 ANQGSEA. The CDR3 contains 13 residues. Trimming took off 4 bases at V and 1 base at J, with 9 bases between the two ends.

This clonotype was found a few times. The chain recombines TRBV24-1 with TRBJ1-2; no firm D call. The CDR3 length is 13 residues. Germline loops: CDR1 KGHDR, CDR2 SFDVKD. Trimming removed 7 bases from V and 2 bases from J, with 10 bases in between. The CDR3 is CATSRDGNYGYTF. CDR3 nucleotides: TGTGCCACCAGCCGTGACGGGAACTATGGCTACACCTTC.

This clonotype was seen only a few times. The rearrangement joins TRBV6-2 or TRBV6-3 to TRBJ1-2; TRBD1 might be the D (6 bases). V was shortened by 2 bases and J by 4 bases, with 8 bases between the two germline ends. CDR3 length: 13 residues. Germline V gene data show CDR1 as MNHEY and CDR2 as SVGEGT. In DNA, the CDR3 is TGTGCCAGCAGTTACAGGGGGTTCTATGGCTACACCTTC. It encodes CASSYRGFYGYTF.

This clonotype was observed at least ten times. The chain uses TRBV29-1 and TRBJ2-1; D tentatively reads TRBD1 or TRBD2 (6 bases each). This CDR3 has 12 amino acids. Germline V lookup: CDR1 SQVTM, CDR2 ANQGSEA. Trimming took off 7 bases at V and 7 bases at J, with 14 bases between the two ends. The CDR3 spells CSGGQGRNEQFF. CDR3 nucleotide sequence: TGCAGCGGCGGGCAGGGGAGGAATGAGCAGTTCTTC.

This clonotype was counted between two and nine times. This chain links TRBV12-3 or TRBV12-4 with TRBJ1-2, with D possibly TRBD1 on 5 matching bases. The CDR3 extends over 12 amino acids. Trimming shortened V by 7 bases and J by 7 bases, and 13 bases separated the two germline ends. CDR3 DNA: TGTGCCAGCACCCTTCGGGGGAGTGGCTACACCTTC. Its protein is CASTLRGSGYTF.

This clonotype was counted only a few times. This sequence joins TRBV29-1 and TRBJ1-1; TRBD1 is a possible D gene (5 bases). The CDR3 loop spans 14 amino acids. Trimming removed 6 bases from V and 1 base from J, with 15 bases in between. Germline V gene sequence: CDR1 SQVTM, CDR2 ANQGSEA. The CDR3, as DNA: TGCAGCGTCGTCCCCCTCGGGGGGAACACTGAAGCTTTCTTT. Amino acids: CSVVPLGGNTEAFF.

The chain joins TRBV7-9 to TRBJ2-3, with D perhaps TRBD2 (6 bases). CDR1 is SEHNR and CDR2 is FQNEAQ in the germline V gene (reference sequence). The CDR3 is 16 residues long. Deletions cut 4 bases from V and 2 bases from J, with 16 bases between. This CDR3 reads CASSSSGGTHTDTQYF. The CDR3, as DNA: TGTGCCAGCAGCTCCTCCGGGGGAACCCACACAGATACGCAGTATTTT.

This clonotype was detected ten times or more. The rearrangement links TRBV6-5 to TRBJ2-2, with a weak D call TRBD1 (5 bases). Trimming cost V 6 bases and J 7 bases, with 9 bases left between them. This CDR3 spans 12 amino acids. The germline V gene encodes CDR1 MNHEY and CDR2 SVGAGI. CDR3 in amino acids: CASSPGLGELFF. CDR3 nucleotide sequence: TGTGCCAGCAGCCCAGGGCTCGGGGAGCTGTTTTTT.

About this clonotype itself: The DNA is left out, because the CDR3 cannot be placed on it with certainty; the CDR3 is given as TCRdb lists it. V is TRBV6-5 and J is TRBJ1-1. Germline V gene sequence: CDR1 MNHEY, CDR2 SVGAGI. The CDR3 region is 14 residues in length, termini included. CDR3 protein: CASSSSRAGGIAFF.